This TCR beta chain was profiled in a study of T cell responses to AZD1222 COVID-19 vaccine. Study-level information: Some second doses came at about 4 weeks and others at about 12 weeks; these were pooled.

A note on this clone: The antigen remains unidentified.

Method: immunoSEQ multiplex PCR; TCRdb's copy keeps in-frame clones and lacks some. The sample lists about 150,000 clones; 90% to 95% were seen once. Study-wide results and caveats: Reports say nearly half of spike-specific TCRs go after unmutated variant regions. Sampling captured repertoires only after the peak T cell response.

CDR1 LGHDT and CDR2 YNNKEL come from the germline V gene (reference sequence). Trimming removed 2 bases at V and 2 bases at J, with 9 bases between. The CDR3 length is 14 residues. Sample: peripheral blood, taken on day 0 of AZD1222 vaccination. The chain combines TRBV3-1 (or the pseudogene TRBV3-2) with TRBJ1-1, with D hard to call. The receptor comes from an adult in good health. The CDR3 bases are TGTGCCAGCAGCCAACTTCGCGAAAACACTGAAGCTTTCTTT. This translates into CASSQLRENTEAFF.